A selection of T cell receptor beta chains follows, all from one sample in a study of blood T cell repertoires in COVID-19. Only in-frame clones appear in the TCRdb table, and some are missing; sequencing was by immunoSEQ multiplex PCR. The table shows 70,000 or so clones, with roughly 80% occurring only once. Sequenced input: peripheral blood. The receptors derive from a man aged 55 to 69 with acute or convalescent COVID-19. The CDR3 runs from the conserved cysteine through the conserved F or W. The D gene is left open where the match is weak. A row's size may be missing; if present it is once, few, many or a size class.

j_call v_call clone_size d_call cdr3_nt cdr3_aa
TRBJ2-6 TRBV19 NA NA TGTGCCAGTATTAAAGGGGGTGAAGGGGCCAACGTCCTGACTTTC CASIKGGEGANVLTF
TRBJ1-6 TRBV28 NA TRBD1 TGTGCCAGCAGTTTTTCAGGGGGCAATAATTCACCCCTCCACTTT CASSFSGGNNSPLHF
TRBJ2-2 TRBV11-3 NA TRBD2 TGTGCCAGCAGCTTACCACGGGAGGGCTCCGGGGAGCTGTTTTTT CASSLPREGSGELFF
TRBJ2-7 TRBV18 once NA TGTGCCAGCTCACCGGGACCAGGGGAATACGAGCAGTACTTC CASSPGPGEYEQYF
TRBJ1-5 TRBV6-5 NA TRBD1 TGTGCCAGCAGCCTACAGGGGGGCAATCAGCCCCAGCATTTT CASSLQGGNQPQHF
TRBJ2-2 TRBV6-2/TRBV6-3 NA NA TGTGCCAGCAGTTACTCCGGTCCCGGGGAGCTGTTTTTT CASSYSGPGELFF
TRBJ1-1 TRBV6-5 NA NA TGTGCCAGCAGTTATTCAGGGTTCACTGAAGCTTTCTTT CASSYSGFTEAFF
TRBJ2-7 TRBV15 NA NA TGTGCCACCAGCAGAGAACGGTTCTACGAGCAGTACTTC CATSRERFYEQYF
TRBJ2-5 TRBV7-6 NA NA TGTGCCAGCAGCTTCGGGGTGGGGGGGCCCGAGACCCAGTACTTC CASSFGVGGPETQYF
TRBJ2-7 TRBV6-5 NA NA TGTGCCAGCAGAGCCGCAGGGGTTTCCTACGAGCAGTACTTC CASRAAGVSYEQYF
TRBJ2-7 TRBV6-4 NA NA TGTGCCAGCAGTGACCCGGAGAGCCCAGACCCGATAAGCTCCTACGAGCAGTACTTC CASSDPESPDPISSYEQYF
TRBJ2-3 TRBV29-1 NA TRBD1 TGCAGCGCCGCCCCGGGACAGGGGCGTTCGCAGTATTTT CSAAPGQGRSQYF
TRBJ2-7 TRBV6-6 NA NA TGTGCCAGCAGCCCTACGCCGACAGGTTCCCGCTACGAGCAGTACTTC CASSPTPTGSRYEQYF
TRBJ1-5 TRBV19 few TRBD1 TGTGCCAGTAGTATAGGACAGGGGGTACTCAATCAGCCCCAGCATTTT CASSIGQGVLNQPQHF
TRBJ2-7 TRBV5-1 NA NA TGCGCCAGCATGTCCAGCTCCTACGAGCAGTACTTC CASMSSSYEQYF
TRBJ2-5 TRBV10-3 NA TRBD1 TGTGCCATCGCGACGGAACGACAGGGCTTGGGGGAGACCCAGTACTTC CAIATERQGLGETQYF
TRBJ1-6 TRBV7-3 NA TRBD1 TGTGCCAGCAGCCTCTTTGCGGGACAGGGTACTTCACCCCTCCACTTT CASSLFAGQGTSPLHF
TRBJ1-4 TRBV5-1 NA TRBD1 TGCGCCAGCAGCTTGTCGGGACAGGGTACTGAAAAACTGTTTTTT CASSLSGQGTEKLFF
TRBJ2-7 TRBV7-9 NA NA TGTGCCAGCAGCCCGGGGACAATCTACGAGCAGTACTTC CASSPGTIYEQYF
TRBJ1-6 TRBV7-9 once NA TGTGCCAGCAGCCCGTATCGACAGGCTAGTAATTCACCCCTCCACTTT CASSPYRQASNSPLHF
TRBJ2-4 TRBV6-2/TRBV6-3 NA NA TGTGCCAGCAGTTTGTACCAGGGGAACATTCAGTACTTC CASSLYQGNIQYF
TRBJ1-5 TRBV23-1 NA NA TGCGCCAGCAGTCACTCGGTTTTGGGCAATCAGCCCCAGCATTTT CASSHSVLGNQPQHF
TRBJ2-7 TRBV7-9 NA TRBD1 TGTGCCAGCAGCGCGACAGGGGGACTATTCGAGCAGTACTTC CASSATGGLFEQYF
TRBJ1-1 TRBV18 NA NA TGTGCCAGCTCAGGAACAGGAGTAGAGCGACGCTATGAAGCTTTCTTT CASSGTGVERRYEAFF
TRBJ1-2 TRBV6-4 few TRBD1 TGTGCCAGCAGCGTGGGACAGAACTATGGCTACACCTTC CASSVGQNYGYTF
TRBJ1-5 TRBV7-6 NA TRBD1 TGTGCCAGCAGCTTGGGACAGGATCAGCCCCAGCATTTT CASSLGQDQPQHF
TRBJ2-1 TRBV7-7 NA TRBD1 TGTGCTAGCAGCTTCTCGACAGGGTTGACCGATGAGCAGTTCTTC CASSFSTGLTDEQFF
TRBJ2-2 TRBV2 NA TRBD2 TGTGCCAGCCACAGACTAGCGGGGGCCACCGGGGAGCTGTTTTTT CASHRLAGATGELFF
TRBJ1-1 TRBV6-5 NA TRBD1 TGTGCCAGCAGTCACGGACAGGTCATGAACACTGAAGCTTTCTTT CASSHGQVMNTEAFF
TRBJ2-1 TRBV2 NA NA TGTGCCAGCAGTAAGACAGCGAGCTCCTACAATGAGCAGTTCTTC CASSKTASSYNEQFF
TRBJ2-7 TRBV4-1 NA NA TGCGCCAGCAGCCACCGCGGGGAGGTCAGCACCTACGAGCAGTACTTC CASSHRGEVSTYEQYF
TRBJ1-1 TRBV4-2 NA NA TGTGCCAGCGGGCCCCTCATGAACACTGAAGCTTTCTTT CASGPLMNTEAFF
TRBJ1-2 TRBV4-3 NA NA TGCGCCAGCAGCCAAGGAGGGGGATTTGACTATGGCTACACCTTC CASSQGGGFDYGYTF
TRBJ2-3 TRBV6-2/TRBV6-3 NA NA TGTGCCAGCAGTTCAAACCTGGGGGGATTCACAGATACGCAGTATTTT CASSSNLGGFTDTQYF
TRBJ2-7 TRBV9 NA TRBD1 TGTGCCAGCAGCGCCCGGACAGGGACCTCCTACGAGCAGTACTTC CASSARTGTSYEQYF
TRBJ2-1 TRBV15 NA NA TGTGCCACCAGCATCTCCTTCGGCTCCTACAATGAGCAGTTCTTC CATSISFGSYNEQFF
TRBJ1-5 TRBV6-2/TRBV6-3 few NA TGTGCCAGCAGTTTCGGGGGGCAATTGCAGCCCCAGCATTTT CASSFGGQLQPQHF